This note documents a single TCR beta chain sequence. Its antigen is not known. The germline V and J ends were trimmed by 3 bases and 1 base, with 6 bases remaining between them. This CDR3 comprises 13 residues. The germline CDR1 and CDR2 sequences are PRHDT and FYEKMQ (reference sequence). The data are from a study of T cell responses to AZD1222 COVID-19 vaccine. Profiling relied on immunoSEQ multiplex PCR, and the TCRdb table lists in-frame clones only, not all of them. The sample records more than 90,000 clones, about four fifths being singletons. Study-level points and caveats: The number of AZD1222 recipients seropositive at baseline was only 5 to 7.

This clonotype was obtained from an adult in good health. The source was peripheral blood, collected on day 0 of AZD1222 vaccination. This chain joins TRBV13 and TRBJ1-2, with unresolved D. The CDR3 sequence: CASSLTYNYGYTF. The CDR3 DNA is TGTGCCAGCAGCTTGACATATAACTATGGCTACACCTTC.